The clone carrying this T cell receptor (beta chain) was counted ten times or more. The source of the sample is a study of neurological immune-mediated disorders. Study overall: Relapsing-remitting patients made up about 90% of the roughly 34 multiple sclerosis patients, and secondary progressive patients made up 3.

5'RACE employing 10-nucleotide random UMIs yielded the cDNA. TCRdb fed the 5' RACE reads into MiXCR, producing one record per CDR3 protein. The sample consists of tens of thousands of distinct CDR3 sequences, about 2.5% of them appearing once. The unsorted libraries were prepared from 2 million PBMCs (stored at -80 C). With 3 bases removed from V and 5 bases from J, the gap between germline ends came to 10 bases. The CDR3 is 13 amino acids. Germline V gene sequence: CDR1 SGHTA, CDR2 FQGNSA. Sequenced input: PBMCs. This TCR came from a man aged 50 to 59 with multiple sclerosis. The genes are TRBV7-2 and TRBJ1-2; D gene ambiguous. The CDR3 sequence is CASSFGRQYGYTF. CDR3 sequence (DNA): TGTGCCAGCAGCTTCGGACGGCAGTATGGCTACACCTTC.